These 15 T cell receptor beta chains originate from one sample sequenced in a study of cytotoxic CD8 clonotypes in ibrutinib-treated CLL (TCRdb year 2021). Library preparation employed the immunoSEQ multiplex PCR assay. This is the immuneACCESS table as TCRdb keeps it, with only in-frame sequences that have V and J called. A part of the clones is gone; compared with another copy, unresolved V genes explain less than half, and the rest is unexplained. The sample table shows about 300,000 clones, and roughly 71% are seen once. The ten top clones hold 6.3% of the sample. The specimen was PBMCs, collected after 36 months of ibrutinib treatment. The origin of the receptors is a human donor with chronic lymphocytic leukemia.

The chain uses TRBV10-3 and TRBJ2-3; unclear D gene. This CDR3 region has 14 residues. V lost 4 bases to trimming and J lost 0 bases, with 8 bases between them. Germline V gene lookup returns CDR1 ENHRY and CDR2 SYGVKD. DNA for the CDR3: TGTGCCATCAGTGTTGTATCTAGCACAGATACGCAGTATTTT. Its protein is CAISVVSSTDTQYF.

This clone was picked up one time. V gene TRBV5-4 combines with J gene TRBJ1-1; possibly TRBD1 for D (5 bases). V was cut by 2 bases and J by 3 bases, with 11 bases left in between. Germline CDR1 SGHNT, CDR2 YYREEE (reference sequence). This CDR3 contains 14 residues. In DNA, the CDR3 is TGTGCCAGCAGCTTCGGGGGTTACTACACTGAAGCTTTCTTT. Protein product: CASSFGGYYTEAFF.

The rearrangement links TRBV4-2 to TRBJ2-5; 8 bases align to TRBD1. The ends lost 1 base at V and 2 bases at J; junction bases unmatched: 9. This CDR3 comprises 17 residues. CDR1 and CDR2 from the germline V gene are LGHNA and YNFKEQ. The CDR3 is CASSQGTDRGGQETQYF. In DNA, the CDR3 is TGTGCCAGCAGCCAAGGTACAGACAGGGGCGGACAAGAGACCCAGTACTTC.

V is TRBV5-1 and J is TRBJ1-6; D gene unclear. The germline V gene has CDR1 SGHRS and CDR2 YFSETQ. The CDR3 contains 16 residues. V lost 0 bases, J lost 5 bases, and 12 bases lay in between. The DNA for the CDR3 is TGCGCCAGCAGCTTGGGACGAGGGTCGAATAATTCACCCCTCCACTTT. Translated, it gives CASSLGRGSNNSPLHF.

Comments on this clone: Other DNA sequences in this sample translate to the same CDR3. CDR3 in amino acids: CASSPSGGSGNTIYF. The CDR3 DNA sequence: TGTGCCAGCAGCCCCTCCGGTGGGAGTGGAAACACCATATATTTT. The V gene is TRBV7-9, the J gene TRBJ1-3; D unresolved. With 5 bases removed from V and 3 bases from J, the gap between germline ends came to 14 bases. The germline V gene encodes CDR1 SEHNR and CDR2 FQNEAQ (reference sequence). The CDR3 loop spans 15 amino acids. Full variable domain (rest looked up from reference TRBV7-9 and TRBJ1-3): DTGVSQNPRHKITKRGQNVTFRCDPISEHNRLYWYRQTLGQGPEFLTYFQNEAQLEKSRLLSDRFSAERPKGSFSTLEIQRTEQGDSAMYLCASSPSGGSGNTIYFGEGSWLTVV.

This clone has more than one count but fewer than ten. This sequence joins TRBV9 and TRBJ1-5, with D tentatively TRBD1 (6 bases). V shed 4 bases and J shed 5 bases, with 10 bases lying between them. Germline CDR1 is SGDLS and CDR2 is YYNGEE. The CDR3 loop spans 13 amino acids. DNA for the CDR3: TGTGCCAGCAGCCCGAGGGGGGATCAGCCCCAGCATTTT. This codes for CASSPRGDQPQHF.

The V and J genes are TRBV12-1 and TRBJ1-5. TRBV12-1 is shown as a pseudogene. The CDR3 has 13 residues. The CDR3 loop is CASSFGLGRPQHF. CDR3 nucleotides: TGTGCCAGCAGCTTTGGTCTGGGGAGGCCCCAGCATTTT.

This chain links TRBV6-5 with TRBJ1-1, with D unresolved. Germline assignment: CDR1 MNHEY and CDR2 SVGAGI. V lost 2 bases, J lost 4 bases, and 14 bases lay in between. CDR3 length equals 15 residues. CDR3 residues: CASSYQAALITEAFF. In DNA, the CDR3 is TGTGCCAGCAGTTACCAAGCAGCCCTGATCACTGAAGCTTTCTTT.

This clone has only a few counts. The chain links TRBV10-3 to TRBJ2-7, with no clear D. Germline V gene lookup returns CDR1 ENHRY and CDR2 SYGVKD. This CDR3 is 13 amino acids long. Between the trimmed V and J ends, which lost 0 bases and 1 base, there was a span of 4 bases. CDR3 sequence (DNA): TGTGCCATCAGTGAGTCGAGTTCCTACGAGCAGTACTTC. This gives the protein CAISESSSYEQYF.

The V call is TRBV5-1, the J call TRBJ2-7; D not resolved. Germline V gene lookup returns CDR1 SGHRS and CDR2 YFSETQ. Trimming pared 0 bases from V and 0 bases from J, leaving 4 bases between. This CDR3 has 13 amino acids. This CDR3 is CASSLGHSYEQYF. The CDR3 DNA sequence: TGCGCCAGCAGCTTGGGACACTCCTACGAGCAGTACTTC.

This clone was seen a few times. The missing conserved phenylalanine or tryptophan at the end of this CDR3 makes a read error likely. It is unclear where the CDR3 begins or ends on the DNA, so no DNA is shown, and the CDR3 is as TCRdb lists it. The V gene is TRBV2, the J gene TRBJ1-2. CDR1 is SNHLY and CDR2 is FYNNEI in the germline V gene. The CDR3 is 11 residues long, counting both termini. This CDR3 reads CASSYGPQTHS.

This sequence joins TRBV6-5 and TRBJ1-2, with unresolved D. V was trimmed by 2 bases and J by 4 bases, leaving 8 bases between them. The V gene's germline CDR1 is MNHEY and CDR2 SVGAGI. This CDR3 contains 13 residues. The CDR3 loop reads CASSYARAYGYTF. The DNA of the CDR3 is TGTGCCAGCAGTTACGCCAGAGCCTATGGCTACACCTTC.

This clone turned up a few times. The chain recombines TRBV19 with TRBJ2-7; 15 positions match TRBD2. The junction had 7 bases not matched to a gene; V was cut back by 4 bases and J by 3 bases. Germline V CDR1 and CDR2: LNHDA, SQIVND (reference sequence). The CDR3 length is 17 residues. The CDR3 protein is CASSTAGLAGGLYEQYF. The CDR3 DNA follows: TGTGCCAGTAGTACAGCGGGACTAGCGGGAGGCCTCTACGAGCAGTACTTC.

This clone was detected only a few times. This chain joins TRBV6-5 and TRBJ1-5; a possible D gene is TRBD1 (6 bases). There are 15 residues in the CDR3. Trimming left V 2 bases short and J 5 bases short, with 13 bases between. Germline V gene data show CDR1 as MNHEY and CDR2 as SVGAGI. The CDR3 region is CASSYRVTGDQPQHF. In DNA, the CDR3 is TGTGCCAGCAGTTACCGAGTGACAGGAGATCAGCCCCAGCATTTT.

This clone was detected a few times. The chain is built from TRBV15 and TRBJ2-5, with TRBD1 as a possible D gene (5 bases). Germline values: CDR1 LNHNV, CDR2 YYDKDF (reference sequence). The CDR3 totals 12 residues. V was clipped by 0 bases and J by 7 bases, with 6 bases between them. The CDR3 DNA is TGTGCCACCAGCAGAGATACAGGGACCCAGTACTTC. It codes for CATSRDTGTQYF.